This note documents a single TCR beta chain sequence. What it binds is not known. This sample was included in a study of CXCR3-negative and CXCR3-positive naive CD8 T cells. The CDR3 consists of 13 residues. CDR1 and CDR2 (germline): MDHEN, SYDVKM. The study's findings and limits: Partial loss of CXCR3 expression followed cryopreservation; most assays used fresh PBMCs.

5' RACE that incorporated UMI labels was used to prepare the TRB cDNA libraries. TCRdb derives one entry per CDR3 protein from the 5' RACE reads, leaving out DNA. In all, the sample yields over 70,000 distinct CDR3 sequences. The sequencing sample was made of naive CXCR3- CD8+ T cells from blood. Specified subset: CD45RO-CCR7+CD27+CD95- naive CD8+ T cells lacking CXCR3 (TNR3-). The chain combines TRBV28 with TRBJ1-1; TCRdb's D call, TRBD1, is unchecked because there is no DNA. The clonotype comes from a human donor in good health. Some clones in this sample may be carry-over from other donors' samples. CDR3 region: CASSAHRGSEAFF.